One and the same sample provided the 12 T cell receptor beta chains below, sequenced in a study of identical twins. TCRdb ran MiXCR on the 5' RACE reads and lists one entry per CDR3 protein. Seen here are roughly 480,000 distinct CDR3 sequences, approximately 24% observed once, and the top ten hold 2.9%. This sample also belongs to another study, concerning T cells expressing NK-cell markers.

Sequencing was carried out using CD4+ T cells sorted from blood. Receptors originate from a woman aged 18-35 years in good health.

This clonotype was seen a handful of times. This chain connects TRBV20-1 to TRBJ1-1; D is ambiguous. Trimming took off 3 bases at V and 7 bases at J, with 18 bases between the two ends. This CDR3 region has 14 residues. Germline V CDR1 and CDR2: DFQATT, SNEGSKA (reference sequence). CDR3 protein: CSASPPGVRIEAFF. CDR3 DNA: TGCAGTGCTAGCCCGCCAGGAGTCCGGATTGAAGCTTTCTTT.

The chain recombines TRBV6-1 with TRBJ2-1, with 14 bases matching TRBD2. This CDR3 has 16 residues. The V gene end was trimmed by 6 bases and the J gene end by 7 bases; junction bases not matched to a gene: 8. CDR1 MNHNS and CDR2 SASEGT come from the germline V gene. The chain's CDR3 is CASRPGLAGVMNEQFF. CDR3 nucleotides: TGTGCCAGCAGACCGGGACTAGCGGGAGTTATGAATGAGCAGTTCTTC.

This clonotype has more than one count but fewer than ten. The chain is built from TRBV3-1 and TRBJ2-1; D is unclear. The CDR3 is 15 amino acids. Trimming took 1 base from V and 6 from J, leaving 13 bases between them. Germline values: CDR1 LGHDT, CDR2 YNNKEL (reference sequence). The CDR3 region has the DNA TGTGCCAGCAGCCAAGGACTGTACTCGATCAATGAGCAGTTCTTC. This codes for CASSQGLYSINEQFF.

The chain recombines TRBV6-5 with TRBJ1-1; D is uncertain. Germline V gives CDR1 MNHEY, CDR2 SVGAGI. V lost 1 base to trimming and J lost 7 bases, with 4 bases between them. The CDR3 length is 11 residues. CDR3 amino acids: CASSYFGEAFF. The CDR3, as DNA: TGTGCCAGCAGTTACTTCGGTGAAGCTTTCTTT.

This clonotype was picked up a small number of times. V usage is TRBV27 and J usage is TRBJ2-7; 12 positions agree with TRBD2. The CDR3 contains 15 residues. CDR1 is MNHEY, CDR2 SMNVEV, per germline (reference sequence). Trimming removed 6 bases from V and 1 base from J; junction bases left unmatched: 4. In DNA form, the CDR3 reads TGTGCCAGCAGACAACTAGCGGGAGGTTCCTACGAGCAGTACTTC. It translates to CASRQLAGGSYEQYF.

This clonotype showed up just a few times. The DNA for the CDR3 is TGTGCCAGCTCACCTAGGACAGGCGATGAAAAACTGTTTTTT. Residues: CASSPRTGDEKLFF. V gene TRBV18 combines with J gene TRBJ1-4; TRBD1 matches 7 bases. Losses at the gene ends were 3 bases for V and 6 bases for J; bases not matched to a gene: 4. CDR1 is KGHSH, CDR2 LQKENI, per germline. This CDR3 has 14 amino acids.

V gene TRBV5-5 combines with J gene TRBJ1-5, with TRBD1 as a possible D gene (5 bases). The germline CDR1 and CDR2 sequences are SGHKS and YYEKEE (reference sequence). The V and J ends lost 3 bases and 4 bases respectively, with 20 bases between them. This CDR3 is 17 amino acids long. In DNA form, the CDR3 reads TGTGCCAGCAGCTCGGGCCAAGGGGCCTTAATGAATCAGCCCCAGCATTTT. This gives the protein CASSSGQGALMNQPQHF.

The table lists this clonotype with a few counts. The chain is built from TRBV10-3 and TRBJ2-5; possibly TRBD2 for D (6 bases). The CDR3 consists of 19 residues. The V gene's germline CDR1 is ENHRY and CDR2 SYGVKD. V lost 0 bases and J 0 bases, leaving 20 bases between the germline ends. The CDR3 here is CAISESDQRRGFNQETQYF. The CDR3 nucleotides are TGTGCCATCAGTGAGTCAGACCAAAGGAGGGGTTTTAACCAAGAGACCCAGTACTTC.

This clonotype was observed a handful of times. V usage is TRBV12-3 or TRBV12-4 and J usage is TRBJ2-3; 8 nucleotides agree with TRBD2. Trimming removed 5 bases from V and 3 bases from J; junction bases left unmatched: 4. The CDR3 sequence is 14 residues long. In nucleotides, the CDR3 is TGTGCCAGCAGTGGCGGGGGGATTACAGATACGCAGTATTTT. As protein: CASSGGGITDTQYF.

The chain uses TRBV20-1 and TRBJ2-5; 13 bases are a match to TRBD2. Germline CDR1 and CDR2: DFQATT and SNEGSKA (reference sequence). Trimming removed 6 bases from V and 5 bases from J; junction bases left unmatched: 6. This CDR3 contains 14 residues. The chain's CDR3 is CSARLAGGFETQYF. CDR3 nucleotide sequence: TGCAGTGCCCGACTAGCGGGAGGTTTTGAGACCCAGTACTTC.

This clonotype was seen more than once but under ten times. The chain links TRBV7-8 to TRBJ2-7; 7 positions match TRBD2. This CDR3 has 16 residues. CDR1 and CDR2 (germline): SGHVS, FQNEAQ. Trimming took 5 bases from V and 2 from J; bases not matched to a gene: 12. In DNA form, the CDR3 reads TGTGCCAGCAGCCTGCTCGGGGCTAGCGGAGCCTACGAGCAGTACTTC. Its translation: CASSLLGASGAYEQYF.

The gene calls are TRBV3-1 and TRBJ2-5; the match to TRBD2 covers 9 bases. V trimming: 2 bases; J trimming: 1 base; junction bases outside the gene matches: 8. Germline V CDR1 and CDR2: LGHDT, YNNKEL (reference sequence). This CDR3 contains 17 residues. The CDR3 region has the DNA TGTGCCAGCAGCCAACGTTTGGGGCGGGGGGGCCAAGAGACCCAGTACTTC. It encodes CASSQRLGRGGQETQYF.